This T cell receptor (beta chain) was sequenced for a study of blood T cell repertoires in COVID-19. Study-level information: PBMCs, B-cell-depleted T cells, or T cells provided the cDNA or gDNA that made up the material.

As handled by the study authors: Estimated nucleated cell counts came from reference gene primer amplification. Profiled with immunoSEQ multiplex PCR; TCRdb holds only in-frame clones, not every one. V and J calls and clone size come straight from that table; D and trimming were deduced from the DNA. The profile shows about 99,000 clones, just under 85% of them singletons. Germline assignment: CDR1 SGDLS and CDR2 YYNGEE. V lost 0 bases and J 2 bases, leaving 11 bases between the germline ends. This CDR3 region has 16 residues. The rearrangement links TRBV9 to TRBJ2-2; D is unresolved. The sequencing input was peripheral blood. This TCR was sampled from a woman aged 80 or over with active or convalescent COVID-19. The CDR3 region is CASSVVVFPNTGELFF. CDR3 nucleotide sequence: TGTGCCAGCAGCGTAGTAGTTTTCCCAAACACCGGGGAGCTGTTTTTT.